These 18 T cell receptor beta chains came from one sample sequenced in a study of blood T cell repertoires in COVID-19. The data were produced by immunoSEQ multiplex PCR, yet TCRdb's version contains in-frame clones alone and is incomplete. The table shows about 110,000 clones, with over 75% occurring only once. The sequenced sample was peripheral blood. The receptors shown here come from a woman in her 70s with acute or convalescent COVID-19.

This chain connects TRBV10-3 to TRBJ1-2, with 7 bases matching TRBD1. There are 15 residues in the CDR3. With V trimmed by 2 bases and J by 2 bases, 5 bases remained unmatched. The V gene's germline CDR1 is ENHRY and CDR2 SYGVKD. CDR3 bases: TGTGCCATCAGTGAGAGGAGGGACAGAAACTATGGCTACACCTTC. Amino acids: CAISERRDRNYGYTF.

J is TRBJ1-5 and V is TRBV28; 9 bases align to TRBD1. The CDR3 has 19 amino acids. Trimming at V came to 4 bases and at J to 2 bases, leaving 15 bases not matched to a gene. The germline CDR1 and CDR2 sequences are MDHEN and SYDVKM. As DNA, the CDR3 is TGTGCCAGCAGTTCCCGCACCGGGACAGGGTATTATGGCAATCAGCCCCAGCATTTT. Amino acids: CASSSRTGTGYYGNQPQHF.

The J gene is TRBJ2-7, the V gene TRBV19; 9 positions match TRBD1. This CDR3 region has 15 residues. Trimming cost V 4 bases and J 3 bases; bases outside gene matches: 7. Germline lookup yields CDR1 LNHDA and CDR2 SQIVND (reference sequence). The CDR3 DNA reads TGTGCCAGTAGTACCCCCGGGACAGGGATCTACGAGCAGTACTTC. Its translation: CASSTPGTGIYEQYF.

This chain links TRBV4-2 with TRBJ1-2; TRBD1 agrees at 7 bases. The CDR3 is 16 amino acids. Per the germline V gene, CDR1 is LGHNA and CDR2 is YNFKEQ. V lost 0 bases to trimming and J lost 3 bases; unmatched junction nucleotides: 7. CDR3 protein: CASSQEGTGVDYGYTF. DNA for the CDR3: TGTGCCAGCAGCCAAGAAGGCACAGGGGTTGACTATGGCTACACCTTC.

This chain links TRBV7-7 with TRBJ2-3; 10 bases agree with TRBD2. The J segment lost 4 bases and the V segment lost 1 base, leaving 11 bases of the junction unmatched. The CDR3 runs to 18 residues. Germline V lookup: CDR1 SSHAT, CDR2 FNYEAQ (reference sequence). CDR3: CASSLGSGSGRRSDTQYF. The CDR3 DNA is TGTGCCAGCAGCTTAGGATCGGGTAGCGGGAGGCGGTCAGATACGCAGTATTTT.

The V and J genes are TRBV19 and TRBJ1-2; unclear D gene. V was pared by 5 bases and J by 0 bases, with 4 bases between. CDR3 length equals 12 residues. Looked up from germline, CDR1 is LNHDA and CDR2 is SQIVND (reference sequence). The CDR3 DNA follows: TGTGCCAGTAGTCTCGCTAACTATGGCTACACCTTC. Protein sequence: CASSLANYGYTF.

The V call is TRBV19, the J call TRBJ1-1, with D possibly TRBD1 on 6 matching bases. V was clipped by 3 bases and J by 3 bases, with 17 bases between them. The CDR3 consists of 16 residues. CDR1 and CDR2 (germline): LNHDA, SQIVND (reference sequence). The CDR3 spells CASSIWGRVKDTEAFF. The CDR3 nucleotides read TGTGCCAGTAGTATTTGGGGGCGCGTGAAGGACACTGAAGCTTTCTTT.

The V call is TRBV2, the J call TRBJ2-1, with TRBD2 matching 13 bases. This CDR3 is built from 18 residues. J was trimmed by 1 base and V by 8 bases; bases with no gene match: 11. CDR1 SNHLY and CDR2 FYNNEI come from the germline V gene. The CDR3 DNA follows: TGTGCCAGCGCTACCGGACTAGCGGGAGTTAGGTCCTACAATGAGCAGTTCTTC. Translation gives CASATGLAGVRSYNEQFF.

The chain couples TRBV7-2 to TRBJ1-6, with D possibly matching TRBD1 (5 bases). This CDR3 contains 16 residues. The V gene lost 0 bases and the J gene lost 2 bases, with 8 bases spanning the gap. Germline V gives CDR1 SGHTA, CDR2 FQGNSA. The CDR3 coding sequence is TGTGCCAGCAGCTTAGCGGCAGGGACCTATAATTCACCCCTCCACTTT. As protein: CASSLAAGTYNSPLHF.

The chain has TRBV5-4 and TRBJ2-2; maybe TRBD2 (6 bases). Germline values: CDR1 SGHNT, CDR2 YYREEE (reference sequence). Deletions cut 0 bases from V and 2 bases from J, with 17 bases between. CDR3 length: 18 amino acids. The chain's CDR3 is CASSLGYRGSINTGELFF. Written as DNA, the CDR3 is TGTGCCAGCAGCTTGGGTTACCGGGGGTCGATTAACACCGGGGAGCTGTTTTTT.

V gene TRBV3-1 (or the pseudogene TRBV3-2) combines with J gene TRBJ1-1; D is uncertain. V lost 3 bases and J 3 bases, leaving 11 bases between the germline ends. This CDR3 region has 14 residues. Germline-derived CDR1 and CDR2 are LGHDT and YNNKEL (reference sequence). The CDR3 is CASSQAVVDTEAFF. The CDR3, as DNA: TGTGCCAGCAGCCAGGCGGTAGTAGACACTGAAGCTTTCTTT.

The chain employs TRBV6-5 and TRBJ1-1, with 9 bases fitting TRBD1. Germline V gives CDR1 MNHEY, CDR2 SVGAGI. V shed 6 bases and J 3 bases; nucleotides not matched to a gene: 8. The CDR3 loop spans 15 amino acids. The CDR3 region has the DNA TGTGCCAGCAGGAATACAGGGGGCATTCACACTGAAGCTTTCTTT. Translation gives CASRNTGGIHTEAFF.

The table lists this clone with a count of one. The chain employs TRBV28 and TRBJ1-4, with unresolved D. This CDR3 comprises 15 residues. Per the germline V gene, CDR1 is MDHEN and CDR2 is SYDVKM. Trimming stripped 8 bases from V and 0 bases from J, with 13 bases between. Here the CDR3 reads CASHPVSATNEKLFF. The CDR3 DNA reads TGTGCCAGCCACCCGGTGTCGGCAACTAATGAAAAACTGTTTTTT.

The V gene is TRBV12-3 or TRBV12-4, the J gene TRBJ1-2; D unclear. The V and J ends lost 5 bases and 3 bases respectively, with 10 bases between them. CDR3 length: 13 residues. The chain's CDR3 is CASSLGPYYGYTF. The DNA of the CDR3 is TGTGCCAGCAGTCTTGGGCCCTACTATGGCTACACCTTC.

V and J are TRBV7-3 and TRBJ2-2; weak D call: TRBD2 (6 bases). CDR3 length: 18 residues. The V gene lost 2 bases and the J gene lost 1 base, with 17 bases spanning the gap. CDR1 and CDR2 (germline): SGHTA, FQGTGA. CDR3 coding DNA: TGTGCCAGCAGCTTAGGTCCGGGGAGGCTCCTGAACACCGGGGAGCTGTTTTTT. This translates into CASSLGPGRLLNTGELFF.

This chain uses TRBV2 with TRBJ1-5; TRBD1 matches at 7 bases. The germline gives CDR1 SNHLY, CDR2 FYNNEI. The CDR3 spans 15 residues. J was trimmed by 6 bases and V by 6 bases; bases with no gene match: 11. DNA of the CDR3: TGTGCCAGCAGCGCCACAGGGGAGCGAGCTCAGCCCCAGCATTTT. This gives the protein CASSATGERAQPQHF.

The chain carries TRBV5-4 and TRBJ2-1; a possible D gene is TRBD2 (6 bases). The germline gives CDR1 SGHNT, CDR2 YYREEE (reference sequence). This CDR3 comprises 16 residues. The germline V and J ends were trimmed by 4 bases and 4 bases, with 18 bases remaining between them. The CDR3 sequence: CASSPAGDLRYNEQFF. DNA of the CDR3: TGTGCCAGCAGCCCAGCGGGTGACCTGAGATACAATGAGCAGTTCTTC.

In its sample, this clone was seen once. The V call is TRBV18, the J call TRBJ2-5, with TRBD2 matching 10 bases. The CDR3 sequence is 14 residues long. V was pared by 4 bases and J by 1 base, with 0 bases of the junction left unmatched. The germline V gene encodes CDR1 KGHSH and CDR2 LQKENI. CDR3 DNA: TGTGCCAGCTCACAGCGGGAGGGCCAAGAGACCCAGTACTTC. Translation: CASSQREGQETQYF.